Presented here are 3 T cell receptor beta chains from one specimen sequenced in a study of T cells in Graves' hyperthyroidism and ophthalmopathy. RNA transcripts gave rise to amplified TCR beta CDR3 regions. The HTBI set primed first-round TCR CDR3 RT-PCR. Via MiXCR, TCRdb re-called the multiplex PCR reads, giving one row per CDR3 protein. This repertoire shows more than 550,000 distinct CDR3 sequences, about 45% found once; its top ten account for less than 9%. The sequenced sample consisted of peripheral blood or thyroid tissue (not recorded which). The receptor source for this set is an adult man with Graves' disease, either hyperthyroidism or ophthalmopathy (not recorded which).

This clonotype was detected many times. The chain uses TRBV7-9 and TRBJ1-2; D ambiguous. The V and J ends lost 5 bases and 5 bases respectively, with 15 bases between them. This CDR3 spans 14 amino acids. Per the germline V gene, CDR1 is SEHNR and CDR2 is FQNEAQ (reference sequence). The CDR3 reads CASSTEARGYGYTF. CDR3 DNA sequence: TGTGCCAGCAGCACAGAGGCCAGAGGGTATGGCTACACCTTC.

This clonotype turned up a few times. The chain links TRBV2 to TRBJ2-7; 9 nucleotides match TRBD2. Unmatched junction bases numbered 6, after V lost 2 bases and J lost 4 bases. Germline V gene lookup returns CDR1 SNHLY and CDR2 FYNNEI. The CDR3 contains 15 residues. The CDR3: CASSESVAGAYEQYF. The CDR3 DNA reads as TGTGCCAGCAGTGAATCGGTAGCGGGGGCTTACGAGCAGTACTTC.

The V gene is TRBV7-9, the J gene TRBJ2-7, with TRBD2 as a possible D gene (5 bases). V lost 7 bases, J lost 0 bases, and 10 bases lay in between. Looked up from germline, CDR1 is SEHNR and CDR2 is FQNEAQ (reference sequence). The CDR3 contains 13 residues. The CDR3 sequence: CASNQGSSYEQYF. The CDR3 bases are TGTGCCAGCAATCAAGGGAGCTCCTACGAGCAGTACTTC.